Listed below are T cell receptor beta chains from one sample, sequenced in a study of cytomegalovirus exposure and HLA in healthy donors. The assay was immunoSEQ multiplex PCR, and TCRdb's table has in-frame clones only and misses some. The data show approximately 120,000 clones, about 93% seen once. Sequencing used PBMCs. The receptors derive from a woman aged 18-30 years in good health and CMV-seronegative. Both conserved end residues are part of each CDR3. The D gene is left open where the match is weak. Some rows mark clone size as missing; the rest say once, few, many or name a class of expanded clone.

D gene,clone size,V gene,J gene,CDR3 DNA,CDR3 protein
TRBD2,NA,TRBV6-5,TRBJ2-7,TGTGCCAGCAGCCAACTAGCGGGGTACTACGAGCAGTACTTC,CASSQLAGYYEQYF
TRBD2,NA,TRBV5-4,TRBJ2-3,TGTGCCAGCAGTCAGCGGGAGGGAACAGATACGCAGTATTTT,CASSQREGTDTQYF
NA,few,TRBV6-5,TRBJ2-2,TGTGCCAGCAGAACCGGGACTTTGAACACCGGGGAGCTGTTTTTT,CASRTGTLNTGELFF
NA,NA,TRBV19,TRBJ1-1,TGTGCCAGTAGGGACCCGGGACTTGGCGGGACTGAAGCTTTCTTT,CASRDPGLGGTEAFF
NA,NA,TRBV9,TRBJ1-3,TGTGCCAGCAGCGTAGGGGCTACCTCTGGAAACACCATATATTTT,CASSVGATSGNTIYF
NA,once,TRBV5-1,TRBJ1-3,TGCGCCAGCAGCTTAACACCTGGAAACACCATATATTTT,CASSLTPGNTIYF
NA,NA,TRBV5-6,TRBJ1-1,TGTGCCAGCAGCTCCAGAGGGGGGAACACTGAAGCTTTCTTT,CASSSRGGNTEAFF
NA,NA,TRBV7-2,TRBJ2-1,TGTGCCAGCAGCCGACCGAGGGATAATGAGCAGTTCTTC,CASSRPRDNEQFF
TRBD1,NA,TRBV4-1,TRBJ1-1,TGCGCCAGCAGCCTGGACTTGGGACAGTGGGGAAGGGGAGCTTTCTTT,CASSLDLGQWGRGAFF
TRBD2,NA,TRBV18,TRBJ2-3,TGTGCCAGCTCACCTTCTAGCGGGAGGAGCACAGATACGCAGTATTTT,CASSPSSGRSTDTQYF
NA,NA,TRBV6-1,TRBJ2-5,TGTGCCAGCAGTGATGGACAGAAGTACCAAGAGACCCAGTACTTC,CASSDGQKYQETQYF
NA,NA,TRBV6-5,TRBJ2-1,TGTGCCAGCAGTCATCAGGGGTACGAGCAGTTCTTC,CASSHQGYEQFF
TRBD1,NA,TRBV4-1,TRBJ1-4,TGCGCCAGCAGCCCTTGGGGACAGGGGAATGAAAAACTGTTTTTT,CASSPWGQGNEKLFF
NA,NA,TRBV12-5,TRBJ1-6,TGTGCTAGTGGACCGCCGGGGGAAAATTCACCCCTCCACTTT,CASGPPGENSPLHF
NA,NA,TRBV6-5,TRBJ1-1,TGTGCCAGCAGTTACTCGATTGGAGGGGAGAACACTGAAGCTTTCTTT,CASSYSIGGENTEAFF
TRBD2,NA,TRBV18,TRBJ2-7,TGTGCCAGCTCTGGGACTAGCGGGAGAACCCACTCCTACGAGCAGTACTTC,CASSGTSGRTHSYEQYF
NA,NA,TRBV15,TRBJ2-3,TGTGCCACCAGCAGAGATCGACGGGGGACAGCAGATACGCAGTATTTT,CATSRDRRGTADTQYF
NA,NA,TRBV19,TRBJ2-2,TGTGCCAGTATGCAGGGTGTCGTGTCCGGGGAGCTGTTTTTT,CASMQGVVSGELFF
NA,few,TRBV25-1,TRBJ1-2,TGTGCCAGCAGTACAGGAATGGGCTATGGCTACACCTTC,CASSTGMGYGYTF
NA,NA,TRBV25-1,TRBJ1-2,TGTGCCATATGGGACACTCTGGTTGATGGCTACACCTTC,CAIWDTLVDGYTF
NA,NA,TRBV19,TRBJ2-1,TGTGCCAGTACCACAGGGCCCATCTATGAGCAGTTCTTC,CASTTGPIYEQFF
NA,NA,TRBV25-1,TRBJ2-1,TGTGCCAGCAGTGAACCCAACAATGAGCAGTTCTTC,CASSEPNNEQFF
NA,NA,TRBV5-3,TRBJ2-7,TGTGCCAGACCCCCAGGGCCCGCAGGGGATCACGAGCAGTACTTC,CARPPGPAGDHEQYF
NA,NA,TRBV7-9,TRBJ1-5,TGTGCCAGCACCAACTTCCAAGGGGTTGGGAATCAGCCCCAGCATTTT,CASTNFQGVGNQPQHF
TRBD2,NA,TRBV7-9,TRBJ2-5,TGTGCCAGCAGCTTATTCGGGGGCAGAACTAGCGGGGACCAAGAGACCCAGTACTTC,CASSLFGGRTSGDQETQYF
TRBD1,NA,TRBV6-6,TRBJ1-5,TGTGCCAGCAGTGCAAAGAGACAGGGAAGCAATCAGCCCCAGCATTTT,CASSAKRQGSNQPQHF
NA,NA,TRBV2,TRBJ1-5,TGTGCCAGCAGTGACGTGACAGTTAGCAATCAGCCCCAGCATTTT,CASSDVTVSNQPQHF
NA,NA,TRBV2,TRBJ1-1,TGTGCCAGCAGTGAAGCAGGAGCGATGAACACTGAAGCTTTCTTT,CASSEAGAMNTEAFF
TRBD1,NA,TRBV28,TRBJ1-1,TGTGCCAGCAGTTACATAACAGGGGGCGCGACTGAAGCTTTCTTT,CASSYITGGATEAFF
TRBD1,few,TRBV5-1,TRBJ1-2,TGCGCCAGCAGCCCCGGGACAGGGTTATATGGCTACACCTTC,CASSPGTGLYGYTF
NA,NA,TRBV2,TRBJ1-2,TGTGCCAGCAGTGGTCAGGGAATAGTCAGTGGCTACACCTTC,CASSGQGIVSGYTF
TRBD1,NA,TRBV7-9,TRBJ2-4,TGTGCCAGCAGCCCGGGACAGGGGTTTCCCATTCAGTACTTC,CASSPGQGFPIQYF
NA,NA,TRBV5-8,TRBJ2-1,TGTGCCAGCAGCTTTGAGGCTAGGGGGATCTCCTACAATGAGCAGTTCTTC,CASSFEARGISYNEQFF
TRBD2,NA,TRBV7-9,TRBJ2-1,TGTGCCAGCAGCCCAATACTAGCGGGACGTACAAATGAGCAGTTCTTC,CASSPILAGRTNEQFF
NA,NA,TRBV28,TRBJ1-1,TGTGCCAGCAGTTTTATAACTAGTACTGAAGCTTTCTTT,CASSFITSTEAFF
TRBD1,NA,TRBV5-6,TRBJ1-4,TGTGCCAGCAGCTTCCTTGACAGGGGTGGGGAAAAACTGTTTTTT,CASSFLDRGGEKLFF
NA,NA,TRBV6-5,TRBJ2-7,TGTGCCAGCAGTTACGGAAGGGGCGAGCAGTACTTC,CASSYGRGEQYF